The TCR beta chain under discussion was sequenced for a study of T cell repertoires in cytomegalovirus infection. Study details: The study used recently identified HLA-C-restricted and well-studied HLA-B-restricted CMV epitopes. Indicated by public TCR beta signatures were CMV infection and matching HLA type.

On this clonotype: Its antigen is not known.

TCRdb independently ran MiXCR on the reads; one entry per CDR3 protein. The table shows around 800,000 distinct CDR3 sequences, with approximately 30% occurring only once. The CDR3 spans 16 residues. Losses at the gene ends were 4 bases for V and 5 bases for J; bases not matched to a gene: 7. The germline V gene encodes CDR1 MNHNS and CDR2 SASEGT. This material consisted of cultured CD8+ T cells from PBMCs, taken from culture after CMV antigen stimulation. The clonotype originates from a human donor in good health (CMV status not recorded). Some clones in this sample may be carry-over from other donors' samples. The gene calls are TRBV6-1 and TRBJ1-5; 11 bases align to TRBD1. CDR3 sequence: CASSGWTGGNYQPQHF. CDR3 nucleotides: TGTGCCAGCAGTGGATGGACAGGGGGCAATTATCAGCCCCAGCATTTT.